This TCR beta chain is from a study of tissue T cells after allogeneic stem cell transplantation. Germline V gene sequence: CDR1 KGHPV, CDR2 FQNQEV (reference sequence). CDR3 length: 13 residues. Trimming stripped 6 bases from V and 0 bases from J, with 9 bases between. This clone was detected a few times. Here the gene names and germline are mouse. The observed sequence ends 1 residue before the CDR3 terminus, with the missing tail filled in from the germline J gene. Time point defined: mouse harvest day 7 after allogeneic transplant. The graft held 10^6 splenic CD5+ T cells and 10^7 T-cell-depleted bone marrow cells. B6 (H2b) cells into BALB/c (H2d) mice; tissues taken at day 7 or 14. Method: immunoSEQ multiplex PCR; TCRdb's copy keeps in-frame clones and lacks some. The profile shows approximately 7,900 clones, under 55% of them singletons.

This TCR came from a female BALB/c mouse given C57BL/6 T cells with graft-versus-host disease after an allogeneic hematopoietic cell transplant. Sequenced: skin. The chain recombines TRBV26 with TRBJ2-7; tentative D call: TRBD1 (5 bases). The CDR3 DNA, read in part, is TGTGCCAGCAGCCACAGGAGCTCCTATGAACAGTAC. Residues: CASSHRSSYEQY. The entire CDR3 protein reads CASSHRSSYEQYF.